This T cell receptor (beta chain) came from a study of shared clonotypes between healthy human individuals. Study details: Donors consisted of two women and a few men between 18 and 49.

Sorted-subset replicate PCR reactions contained about 200 ng DNA, corresponding to approximately 30,000 T cell genomes. Measured with immunoSEQ multiplex PCR; TCRdb has only the in-frame clones, and not every one. Of about 590,000 clones listed, less than 97% are singletons. In the naive CD8 group, cells lacked CD45RO and were positively selected for CCR7, so terminally differentiated effector memory CD45RA+ cells were left out. This clone was observed once. Its specificity is not known. Notes on the study in general: A few donors held about 5.1% of naive CD4 clonotypes in common. Owing to a small donor count, the genetic and exposure-history diversity represented was limited.

The origin of this receptor is a woman between 25 and 40 years old in good health. The sequencing input was naive CD8+ T cells sorted from blood.

The CDR3 DNA is TGTGCCAGCGTGGACAGGGATAACTATGGCTACACCTTC. Protein sequence: CASVDRDNYGYTF. This chain uses TRBV2 with TRBJ1-2; 8 bases are a match to TRBD1. This CDR3 is 13 amino acids long. The V gene's germline CDR1 is SNHLY and CDR2 FYNNEI. The V segment lost 8 bases and the J segment 1 base; nucleotides outside the gene matches: 3.